A single sample is the source of the 28 T cell receptor beta chains below, sequenced in a study of shared clonotypes between healthy human individuals. This table comes from immunoSEQ multiplex PCR, and its TCRdb copy is limited to in-frame clones, with some not included. The sample lists roughly 660,000 clones, 90% occurring once. Material: memory CD8+ T cells from PBMCs. The subset is: CD45RO+ cells pooled with CCR7-negative TemRA cells. Source of these receptors: a man aged 18-30 years in good health. Some clones in this sample may be carry-over from other donors' samples.

The V and J genes are TRBV11-2 and TRBJ2-7, with TRBD2 identical over 9 bases. CDR1 and CDR2 from the germline V gene are SGHAT and FQNNGV. The CDR3 sequence is 17 residues long. The J segment lost 3 bases and the V segment lost 3 bases, leaving 12 bases of the junction unmatched. CDR3 DNA: TGTGCCAGCAGCTTTTTCAGCGGGAGGCCCCCTTACTACGAGCAGTACTTC. Amino acids: CASSFFSGRPPYYEQYF.

This chain's CDR3 is CASSLSGTGNQPQHF. CDR3 in DNA: TGTGCCAGCAGCTTGTCCGGGACAGGGAATCAGCCCCAGCATTTT. This chain connects TRBV5-6 to TRBJ1-5; TRBD1 agrees at 9 bases. CDR3 length: 15 residues. Germline V gene lookup returns CDR1 SGHDT and CDR2 YYEEEE. The trim removed 1 base at V and 4 bases at J, leaving 3 bases unmatched.

The rearrangement uses TRBV7-3 and TRBJ1-1; the D gene is possibly TRBD1 (5 bases). Deletions cut 1 base from V and 5 bases from J, with 14 bases between. This CDR3 spans 15 amino acids. CDR1 is SGHTA, CDR2 FQGTGA, per germline. The CDR3 nucleotides read TGTGCCAGCAGCTTAATAGGAGGGGTTGGGACTGAAGCTTTCTTT. Translating gives CASSLIGGVGTEAFF.

The chain recombines TRBV5-5 with TRBJ1-4; a possible D gene is TRBD1 (5 bases). Trimming removed 1 base from V and 3 bases from J, with 13 bases in between. The CDR3 has 16 residues. CDR1 is SGHKS and CDR2 is YYEKEE in the germline V gene (reference sequence). The CDR3: CASSLPTGTPNEKLFF. CDR3 nucleotide sequence: TGTGCCAGCAGCTTGCCAACCGGGACCCCTAATGAAAAACTGTTTTTT.

This sequence joins TRBV16 and TRBJ2-2; 8 bases match TRBD2. Germline V gives CDR1 KGHSY, CDR2 FQNENV. This CDR3 is built from 18 residues. Trimming cost V 4 bases and J 5 bases; bases outside gene matches: 15. The CDR3 sequence is CASSPSFGLLAETGELFF. The CDR3, as DNA: TGTGCCAGCAGCCCTTCATTCGGGCTACTAGCGGAGACCGGGGAGCTGTTTTTT.

The chain carries TRBV11-2 and TRBJ1-2; a weak D match, TRBD1 (6 bases). Germline V gene sequence: CDR1 SGHAT, CDR2 FQNNGV. Trimming stripped 5 bases from V and 8 bases from J, with 12 bases between. The CDR3 sequence is 12 residues long. Here the CDR3 reads CASSGNQGGYTF. The DNA for the CDR3 is TGTGCCAGCAGCGGTAACCAGGGGGGCTACACCTTC. Full variable domain (outside the CDR3, taken from reference TRBV11-2 and TRBJ1-2): EAGVAQSPRYKIIEKRQSVAFWCNPISGHATLYWYQQILGQGPKLLIQFQNNGVVDDSQLPKDRFSAERLKGVDSTLKIQPAKLEDSAVYLCASSGNQGGYTFGSGTRLTVV.

J is TRBJ2-3 and V is TRBV6-1; D is undetermined. CDR1 and CDR2 (germline): MNHNS, SASEGT. This CDR3 has 14 residues. The ends were cut back, 6 bases at V and 5 bases at J, with 15 bases in the middle. The CDR3 reads CASSKTVRGDTQYF. CDR3 nucleotides: TGTGCCAGCAGCAAGACTGTGAGAGGAGATACGCAGTATTTT.

This chain uses TRBV23-1 with TRBJ2-7, with TRBD2 identical over 11 bases. TRBV23-1 is an ORF for which the function is uncertain. Trimming cost V 10 bases and J 1 base; bases outside gene matches: 12. This CDR3 is 16 amino acids long. The CDR3, as DNA: TGCGCCACCGATAGACTAGCGGGAAGCGGTTCCTACGAGCAGTACTTC. Translated, it gives CATDRLAGSGSYEQYF.

This clone was detected once. This chain uses TRBV9 with TRBJ2-3; TRBD2 agrees at 11 bases. The CDR3 extends over 17 amino acids. Germline V CDR1 and CDR2: SGDLS, YYNGEE. V was clipped by 4 bases and J by 5 bases; unmatched bases: 12. In DNA form, the CDR3 reads TGTGCCAGCAGCCCCACGATACTAGCGGGAGTTAAAGATACGCAGTATTTT. It encodes CASSPTILAGVKDTQYF.

V and J are TRBV27 and TRBJ1-1; D not resolved. Germline loops: CDR1 MNHEY, CDR2 SMNVEV (reference sequence). The V end lost 5 bases, the J end lost 0 bases, and 13 bases lay between the germline ends. The CDR3 is made up of 15 amino acids. The CDR3 nucleotides read TGTGCCAGCAGTCCCAAAGGGAAGTTGAACACTGAAGCTTTCTTT. Amino acids: CASSPKGKLNTEAFF.

The gene calls are TRBV29-1 and TRBJ2-2; D remains unclear. The CDR3 contains 12 residues. The V and J ends lost 4 bases and 6 bases respectively, with 9 bases between them. Germline lookup yields CDR1 SQVTM and CDR2 ANQGSEA. CDR3 sequence: CSVVGGSGELFF. DNA of the CDR3: TGCAGCGTTGTTGGTGGATCCGGGGAGCTGTTTTTT.

The rearrangement uses TRBV4-1 and TRBJ2-7; 10 bases agree with TRBD2. Germline-derived CDR1 and CDR2 are MGHRA and YSYEKL. The CDR3 has 15 residues. Trimming took 3 bases from V and 1 from J; bases not matched to a gene: 3. In DNA form, the CDR3 reads TGCGCCAGCAGCCATGAGGGACTAGCGTCCTACGAGCAGTACTTC. Translated, it gives CASSHEGLASYEQYF.

The genes are TRBV10-2 and TRBJ2-5, with D possibly being TRBD2 (6 bases). Germline V gene data show CDR1 as WSHSY and CDR2 as SAAADI. The CDR3 consists of 20 residues. Trimming cost V 1 base and J 4 bases, with 28 bases left between them. The CDR3 nucleotides read TGCGCCAGCAGTGAGTTCGCTAGCGACCTAATTGGGGGTGGTCGAGAGACCCAGTACTTC. Its translation is CASSEFASDLIGGGRETQYF.

Here the CDR3 reads CASSQGRGSSYEQYF. The CDR3 DNA is TGTGCCAGTAGCCAGGGAAGGGGAAGCTCCTACGAGCAGTACTTC. This chain links TRBV19 with TRBJ2-7, with D possibly being TRBD1 (5 bases). V was shortened by 6 bases and J by 0 bases, with 15 bases between the two germline ends. The CDR3 length is 15 residues. Germline assignment: CDR1 LNHDA and CDR2 SQIVND (reference sequence).

This chain connects TRBV4-1 to TRBJ2-3; D is tentatively TRBD1 or TRBD2 (5 bases each). This CDR3 comprises 17 residues. Germline CDR1 is MGHRA and CDR2 is YSYEKL. V lost 4 bases and J 0 bases, leaving 17 bases between the germline ends. CDR3 bases: TGCGCCAGCAGCCCCCTCGAGGGGCCGGGAAGCACAGATACGCAGTATTTT. Its protein is CASSPLEGPGSTDTQYF.

This chain joins TRBV2 and TRBJ2-7; the D is unclear. From germline, CDR1 is SNHLY and CDR2 FYNNEI. V gave up 6 bases and J gave up 5 bases, with 5 bases separating them. This CDR3 region has 10 residues. CDR3 nucleotides: TGTGCCAGCAGGGAGAACGAGCAGTACTTC. Its protein product is CASRENEQYF.

This chain joins TRBV15 and TRBJ1-1; D is undetermined. The CDR3 is made up of 12 amino acids. Trimming stripped 5 bases from V and 4 bases from J, with 8 bases between. Germline CDR1 LNHNV, CDR2 YYDKDF (reference sequence). CDR3 in DNA: TGTGCCACCAGCCCGTTTGGCACTGAAGCTTTCTTT. This codes for CATSPFGTEAFF.

This sequence joins TRBV27 and TRBJ2-1, with 8 bases that match TRBD1. The CDR3 totals 15 residues. V lost 5 bases, J lost 0 bases, and 3 bases stayed unmatched. Looked up from germline, CDR1 is MNHEY and CDR2 is SMNVEV (reference sequence). In nucleotides, the CDR3 is TGTGCCAGCAGTGAAACAGGGGGCTCCTACAATGAGCAGTTCTTC. The encoded protein is CASSETGGSYNEQFF.

This rearrangement joins TRBV19 to TRBJ2-2; unclear D gene. Looked up from germline, CDR1 is LNHDA and CDR2 is SQIVND (reference sequence). This CDR3 is 12 amino acids long. V dropped 3 bases and J dropped 6 bases, with 5 bases sitting between them. The CDR3 protein is CASSMGPGELFF. The CDR3 DNA is TGTGCCAGTAGTATGGGTCCCGGGGAGCTGTTTTTT. Drawing the rest from reference TRBV19 and TRBJ2-2, the complete variable domain is DGGITQSPKYLFRKEGQNVTLSCEQNLNHDAMYWYRQDPGQGLRLIYYSQIVNDFQKGDIAEGYSVSREKKESFPLTVTSAQKNPTAFYLCASSMGPGELFFGEGSRLTVL.

The chain carries TRBV2 and TRBJ2-4, with 7 bases that match TRBD1. V lost 8 bases to trimming and J lost 5 bases; unmatched junction nucleotides: 9. CDR1 and CDR2 (germline): SNHLY, FYNNEI. The CDR3 contains 14 residues. The CDR3 DNA sequence: TGTGCCAGCGGTTTAACAGGGGTGGAAAACATTCAGTACTTC. Encoded protein: CASGLTGVENIQYF.

The rearrangement links TRBV23-1 to TRBJ2-7, with a possible D match to TRBD2 (6 bases). TRBV23-1 falls under the ORF class, with uncertain function. The CDR3 is made up of 17 amino acids. V shed 6 bases and J shed 1 base, with 22 bases lying between them. The CDR3: CASRQLSGSPKSYEQYF. As DNA, the CDR3 is TGCGCCAGCAGGCAACTTTCCGGGAGCCCTAAATCCTACGAGCAGTACTTC.

The chain combines TRBV28 with TRBJ2-3; D is undetermined. Per germline, CDR1 MDHEN and CDR2 SYDVKM. CDR3 length: 12 residues. V was pared by 6 bases and J by 5 bases, with 9 bases between. CDR3 sequence (DNA): TGTGCCAGCAGCCCCCTAGAAGATACGCAGTATTTT. Its protein is CASSPLEDTQYF.

The chain links TRBV9 to TRBJ2-7; weak D call: TRBD1 (5 bases). The CDR3 has 15 residues. Trimming left V 0 bases short and J 0 bases short, with 10 bases between. Germline CDR1 is SGDLS and CDR2 is YYNGEE. As DNA, the CDR3 is TGTGCCAGCAGCGTAGGCGGCGACAGCTCCTACGAGCAGTACTTC. Its protein is CASSVGGDSSYEQYF. Variable domain in full (rest from reference TRBV9 and TRBJ2-7): DSGVTQTPKHLITATGQRVTLRCSPRSGDLSVYWYQQSLDQGLQFLIQYYNGEERAKGNILERFSAQQFPDLHSELNLSSLELGDSALYFCASSVGGDSSYEQYFGPGTRLTVT.

In this sample, this clone turned up once. V gene TRBV28 combines with J gene TRBJ1-2; 9 bases map to TRBD1. Trimming cost V 2 bases and J 7 bases; bases outside gene matches: 11. There are 16 residues in the CDR3. Germline assignment: CDR1 MDHEN and CDR2 SYDVKM. DNA of the CDR3: TGTGCCAGCAGTTTACTCACGGGACAGGGCTTTCGTGGCTACACCTTC. Translated: CASSLLTGQGFRGYTF.

The chain is built from TRBV6-4 and TRBJ1-1; TRBD1 is a possible D gene (5 bases). CDR1 and CDR2 (germline): MRHNA, SNTAGT. Between the trimmed V and J ends, which lost 0 bases and 10 bases, there was a span of 12 bases. The CDR3 has 13 amino acids. The CDR3 loop reads CASSDSKQGVAFF. The DNA of the CDR3 is TGTGCCAGCAGTGACTCGAAGCAGGGCGTAGCTTTCTTT.

The chain joins TRBV19 to TRBJ1-5, with 7 bases identical to TRBD1. The CDR3 is 14 amino acids. CDR1 is LNHDA and CDR2 is SQIVND in the germline V gene (reference sequence). J lost 5 bases, V lost 3 bases, and 4 bases had no gene match. Written as DNA, the CDR3 is TGTGCCAGTAGTATTCTGACAGGGTATCAGCCCCAGCATTTT. Translating gives CASSILTGYQPQHF.

The chain couples TRBV11-2 to TRBJ1-1; unclear D gene. CDR3 length: 15 residues. Trimming left V 5 bases short and J 0 bases short, with 13 bases between. Germline CDR1 is SGHAT and CDR2 is FQNNGV. The CDR3 protein is CASSLSSGMNTEAFF. CDR3 DNA: TGTGCCAGCAGCCTGTCGTCCGGGATGAACACTGAAGCTTTCTTT.

This clone was seen a few times. The V and J genes are TRBV28 and TRBJ1-2; 9 nucleotides agree with TRBD1. The trim removed 4 bases at V and 3 bases at J, leaving 3 bases unmatched. Germline V gene sequence: CDR1 MDHEN, CDR2 SYDVKM. CDR3 length: 14 amino acids. Here the CDR3 reads CASSSGTGYYGYTF. The CDR3 coding sequence is TGTGCCAGCAGTTCCGGGACAGGGTACTATGGCTACACCTTC.